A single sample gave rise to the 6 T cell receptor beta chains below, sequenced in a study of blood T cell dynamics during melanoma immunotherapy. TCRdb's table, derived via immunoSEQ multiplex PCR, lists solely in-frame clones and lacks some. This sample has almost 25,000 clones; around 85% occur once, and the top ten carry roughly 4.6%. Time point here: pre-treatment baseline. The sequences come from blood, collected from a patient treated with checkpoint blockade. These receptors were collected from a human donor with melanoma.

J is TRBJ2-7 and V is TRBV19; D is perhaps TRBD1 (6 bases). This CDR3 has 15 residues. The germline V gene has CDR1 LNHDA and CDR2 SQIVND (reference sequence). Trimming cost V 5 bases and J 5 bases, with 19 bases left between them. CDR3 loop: CASSVRGFDANEQYF. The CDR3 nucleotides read TGTGCCAGTAGTGTCAGGGGCTTTGACGCCAACGAGCAGTACTTC.

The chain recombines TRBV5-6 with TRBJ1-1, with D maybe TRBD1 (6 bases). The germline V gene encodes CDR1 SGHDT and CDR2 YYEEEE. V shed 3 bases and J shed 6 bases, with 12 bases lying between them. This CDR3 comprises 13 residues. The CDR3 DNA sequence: TGTGCCAGCAGCTCTCAGGGGTACGCTGAAGCTTTCTTT. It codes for CASSSQGYAEAFF.

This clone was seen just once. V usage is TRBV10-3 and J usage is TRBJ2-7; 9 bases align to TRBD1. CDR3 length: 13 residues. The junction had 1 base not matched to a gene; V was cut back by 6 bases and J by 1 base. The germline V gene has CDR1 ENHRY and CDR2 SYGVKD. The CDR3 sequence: CAIRGTGSYEQYF. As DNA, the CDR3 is TGTGCCATCAGGGGGACAGGGTCCTACGAGCAGTACTTC.

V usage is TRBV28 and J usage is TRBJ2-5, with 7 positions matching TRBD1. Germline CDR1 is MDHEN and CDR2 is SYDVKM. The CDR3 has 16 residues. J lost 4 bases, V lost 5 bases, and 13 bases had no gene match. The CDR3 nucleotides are TGTGCCAGCAGTGCTACTCGACAGGGATTGTCAGAGACCCAGTACTTC. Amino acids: CASSATRQGLSETQYF.

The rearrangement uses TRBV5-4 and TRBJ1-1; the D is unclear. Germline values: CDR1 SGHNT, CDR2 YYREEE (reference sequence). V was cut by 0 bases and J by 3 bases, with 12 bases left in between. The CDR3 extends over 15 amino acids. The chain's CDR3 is CASSLVTGRDTEAFF. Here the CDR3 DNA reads TGTGCCAGCAGCTTGGTTACGGGGAGGGACACTGAAGCTTTCTTT.

The CDR3 DNA reads TGTGCCAGCAAGCACCGACAGGGTGAGCACGAGCAGTACTTC. It yields the protein CASKHRQGEHEQYF. The chain recombines TRBV6-1 with TRBJ2-7; TRBD1 matches 7 bases. Germline V lookup: CDR1 MNHNS, CDR2 SASEGT. J gave up 5 bases and V 7 bases, and 11 bases lay outside the gene matches. This CDR3 has 14 residues.